This T cell receptor beta chain was captured in a study of T cells in Graves' hyperthyroidism and ophthalmopathy. Study observations and caveats: Ophthalmopathy, which appeared later, was predicted by the model a median approximately 6 months before onset.

Remarks on this clonotype: Its target is unknown.

RNA transcripts gave rise to amplified TCR beta CDR3 regions. When the TCR CDR3 underwent first-round RT-PCR, the HTBI primer set was used. MiXCR was run by TCRdb on the multiplex PCR reads, yielding one entry per CDR3 protein. The sample has approximately 610,000 distinct CDR3 sequences, about 15% seen once. The sequence came from a woman aged 40 to 49 with Graves' ophthalmopathy. The sequenced sample was blood.

The CDR3, as DNA: TGCAGTGCCACGGAGCATGGGTACGAGCAGTACTTC. The encoded protein is CSATEHGYEQYF. The chain recombines TRBV20-1 with TRBJ2-7; D remains unclear. This CDR3 comprises 12 residues. Trimming pared 6 bases from V and 4 bases from J, leaving 13 bases between. Germline lookup yields CDR1 DFQATT and CDR2 SNEGSKA (reference sequence).